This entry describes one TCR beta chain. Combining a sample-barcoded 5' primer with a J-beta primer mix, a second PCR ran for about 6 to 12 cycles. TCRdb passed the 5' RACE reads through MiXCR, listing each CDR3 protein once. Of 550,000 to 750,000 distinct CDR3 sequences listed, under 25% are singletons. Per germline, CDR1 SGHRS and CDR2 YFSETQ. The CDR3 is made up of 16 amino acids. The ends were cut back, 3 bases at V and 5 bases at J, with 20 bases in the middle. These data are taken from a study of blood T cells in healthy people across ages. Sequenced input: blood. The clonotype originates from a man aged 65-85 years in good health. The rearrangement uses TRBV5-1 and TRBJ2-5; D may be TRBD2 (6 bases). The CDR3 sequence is CASSSPGPGGPETQYF. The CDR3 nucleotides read TGCGCCAGCAGCTCGCCGGGCCCCGGGGGTCCGGAGACCCAGTACTTC. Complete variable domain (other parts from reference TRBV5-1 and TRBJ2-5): KAGVTQTPRYLIKTRGQQVTLSCSPISGHRSVSWYQQTPGQGLQFLFEYFSETQRNKGNFPGRFSGRQFSNSRSEMNVSTLELGDSALYLCASSSPGPGGPETQYFGPGTRLLVL.